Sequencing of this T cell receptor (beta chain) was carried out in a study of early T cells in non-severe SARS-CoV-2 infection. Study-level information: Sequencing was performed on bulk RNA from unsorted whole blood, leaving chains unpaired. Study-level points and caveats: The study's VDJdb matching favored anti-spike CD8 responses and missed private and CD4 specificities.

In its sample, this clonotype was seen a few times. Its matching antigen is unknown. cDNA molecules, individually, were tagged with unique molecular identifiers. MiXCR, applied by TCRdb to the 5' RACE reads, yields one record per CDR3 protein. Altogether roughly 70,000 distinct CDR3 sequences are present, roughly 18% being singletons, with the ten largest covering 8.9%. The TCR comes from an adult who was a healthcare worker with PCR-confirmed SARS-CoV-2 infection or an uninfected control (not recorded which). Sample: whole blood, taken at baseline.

CDR3 nucleotides: TGTGCCAGCAGTGCGTCCGCGGGAGCCGCTAGAGATGTGCAGTACTTC. This gives the protein CASSASAGAARDVQYF. The rearrangement uses TRBV11-2 and TRBJ2-7, with 7 bases identical to TRBD2. Germline loops: CDR1 SGHAT, CDR2 FQNNGV. The V and J ends lost 6 bases and 9 bases, in that order; junction bases with no gene match: 20. The CDR3 has 16 residues.